This T cell receptor (beta chain) was obtained from a study of CD8 T cells in ankylosing spondylitis. Study-wide points: Significant enrichment of disease-linked clones was reportedly seen in matched ankylosing spondylitis synovial fluid. The authors found the disease-linked clones to be CD8+ and relatively rare in peripheral blood. Ankylosing spondylitis blood appeared to be characterized by a TCR beta motif of eight or nine highly homologous variants.

Making use of molecular barcodes, quantitative 5'-RACE generated TCR beta libraries. TCRdb reprocessed the 5' RACE reads with MiXCR, giving one entry per CDR3 protein. This sample has 200,000 to 250,000 distinct CDR3 sequences, with 7.3% found just once. A word on this clonotype: As yet, its antigen is unknown.

Trimming pared 1 base from V and 4 bases from J, leaving 11 bases between. CDR1 is LGHNA and CDR2 is YSLEER in the germline V gene. The CDR3 runs to 16 residues. The sequencing input was blood, either unsorted or a sorted T cell fraction (not recorded which). V is TRBV4-3 and J is TRBJ2-6, with a tentative D call TRBD1 (6 bases). This sequence was found in a male donor with ankylosing spondylitis. CDR3 sequence: CASSQGRGRGANVLTF. The CDR3 DNA is TGCGCCAGCAGCCAAGGCAGGGGTCGGGGGGCCAACGTCCTGACTTTC.